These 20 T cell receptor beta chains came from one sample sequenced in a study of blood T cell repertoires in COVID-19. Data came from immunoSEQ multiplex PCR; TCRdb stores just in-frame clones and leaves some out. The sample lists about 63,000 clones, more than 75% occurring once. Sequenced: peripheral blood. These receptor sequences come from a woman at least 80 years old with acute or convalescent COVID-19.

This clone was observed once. The CDR3 DNA reads TGCGCCAGCAGCTTGGCCGCCGGGACAGACTCCTACGAGCAGTACTTC. Protein sequence: CASSLAAGTDSYEQYF. The chain recombines TRBV5-1 with TRBJ2-7; 7 nucleotides agree with TRBD1. Germline V gene sequence: CDR1 SGHRS, CDR2 YFSETQ. The ends lost 0 bases at V and 0 bases at J; junction bases unmatched: 6. This CDR3 is built from 16 residues.

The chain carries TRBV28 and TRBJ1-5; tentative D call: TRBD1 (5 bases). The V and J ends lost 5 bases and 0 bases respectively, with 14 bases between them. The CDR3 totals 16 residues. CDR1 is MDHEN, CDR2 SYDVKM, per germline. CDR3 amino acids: CASSTLSRASNQPQHF. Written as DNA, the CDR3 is TGTGCCAGCAGTACCCTTAGCAGGGCTAGCAATCAGCCCCAGCATTTT.

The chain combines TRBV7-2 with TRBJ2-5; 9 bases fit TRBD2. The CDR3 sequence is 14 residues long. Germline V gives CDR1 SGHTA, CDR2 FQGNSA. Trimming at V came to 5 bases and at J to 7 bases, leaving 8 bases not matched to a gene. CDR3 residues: CASSPVAGGGTQYF. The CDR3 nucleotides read TGTGCCAGCAGCCCAGTGGCGGGAGGGGGGACCCAGTACTTC.

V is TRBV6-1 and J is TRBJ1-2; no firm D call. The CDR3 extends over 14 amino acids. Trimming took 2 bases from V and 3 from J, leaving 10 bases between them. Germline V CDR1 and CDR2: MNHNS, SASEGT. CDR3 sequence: CASSEMADYYGYTF. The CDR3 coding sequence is TGTGCCAGCAGTGAAATGGCAGACTACTATGGCTACACCTTC.

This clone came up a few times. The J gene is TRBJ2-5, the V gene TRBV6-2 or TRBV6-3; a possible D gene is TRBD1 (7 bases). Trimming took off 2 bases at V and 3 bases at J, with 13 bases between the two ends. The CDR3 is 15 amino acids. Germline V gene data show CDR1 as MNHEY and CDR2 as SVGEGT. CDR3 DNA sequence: TGTGCCAGCAGTTACCGGCGCAGGGGGGAAGAGACCCAGTACTTC. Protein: CASSYRRRGEETQYF.

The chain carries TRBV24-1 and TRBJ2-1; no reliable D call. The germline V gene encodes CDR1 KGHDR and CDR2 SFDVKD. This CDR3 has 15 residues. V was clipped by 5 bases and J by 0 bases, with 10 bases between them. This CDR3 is CATSGDFSSYNEQFF. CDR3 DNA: TGTGCCACCAGTGGTGACTTCAGCTCCTACAATGAGCAGTTCTTC.

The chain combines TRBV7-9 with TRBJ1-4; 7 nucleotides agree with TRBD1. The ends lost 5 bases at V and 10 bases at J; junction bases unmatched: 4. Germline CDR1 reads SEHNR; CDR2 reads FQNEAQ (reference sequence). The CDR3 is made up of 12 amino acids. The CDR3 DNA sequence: TGTGCCAGCAGCCCCGGGACAGCAAAACTGTTTTTT. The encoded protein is CASSPGTAKLFF.

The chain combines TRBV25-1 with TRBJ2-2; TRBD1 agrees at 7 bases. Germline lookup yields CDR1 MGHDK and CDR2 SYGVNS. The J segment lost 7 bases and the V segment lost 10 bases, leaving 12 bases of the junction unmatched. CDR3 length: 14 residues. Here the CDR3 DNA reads TGTGCCACCAACCCTACAGGGGTCGGCGGGGAGCTGTTTTTT. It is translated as CATNPTGVGGELFF.

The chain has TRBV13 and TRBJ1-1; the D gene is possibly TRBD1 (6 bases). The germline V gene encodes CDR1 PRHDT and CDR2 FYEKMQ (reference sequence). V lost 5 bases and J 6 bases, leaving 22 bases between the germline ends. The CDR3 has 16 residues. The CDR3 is CASSPRTDPWGSEAFF. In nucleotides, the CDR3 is TGTGCCAGCAGCCCGCGGACAGACCCTTGGGGCTCTGAAGCTTTCTTT.

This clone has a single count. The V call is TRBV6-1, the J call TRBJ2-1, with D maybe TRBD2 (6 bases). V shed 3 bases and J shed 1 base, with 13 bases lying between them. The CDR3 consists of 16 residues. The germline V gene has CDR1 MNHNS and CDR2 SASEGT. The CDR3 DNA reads TGTGCCAGCAGTGATACCGGGACTCATTCCTACAATGAGCAGTTCTTC. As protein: CASSDTGTHSYNEQFF.

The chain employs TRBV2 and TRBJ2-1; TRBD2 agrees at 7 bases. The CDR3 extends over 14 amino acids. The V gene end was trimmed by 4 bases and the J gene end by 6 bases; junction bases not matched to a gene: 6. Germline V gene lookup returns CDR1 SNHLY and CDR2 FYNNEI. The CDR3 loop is CASSGLATRNEQFF. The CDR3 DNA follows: TGTGCCAGCAGTGGACTAGCAACTCGCAATGAGCAGTTCTTC.

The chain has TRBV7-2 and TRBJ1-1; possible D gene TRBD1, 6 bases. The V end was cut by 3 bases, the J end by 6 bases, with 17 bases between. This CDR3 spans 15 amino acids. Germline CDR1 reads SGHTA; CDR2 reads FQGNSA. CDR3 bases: TGTGCCAGCAGCTTGGCGAGGGGACATGGAGCTGAAGCTTTCTTT. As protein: CASSLARGHGAEAFF.

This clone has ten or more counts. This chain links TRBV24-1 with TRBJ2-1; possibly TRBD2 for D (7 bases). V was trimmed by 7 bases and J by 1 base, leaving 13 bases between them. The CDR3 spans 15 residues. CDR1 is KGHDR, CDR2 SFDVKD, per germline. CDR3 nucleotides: TGTGCCACCAGGGGGAGGGGGACATCCTACAATGAGCAGTTCTTC. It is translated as CATRGRGTSYNEQFF.

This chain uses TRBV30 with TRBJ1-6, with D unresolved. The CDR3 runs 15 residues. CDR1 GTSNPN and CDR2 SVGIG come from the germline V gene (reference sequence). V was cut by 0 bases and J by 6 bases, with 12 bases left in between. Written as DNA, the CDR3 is TGTGCCTGGAGTGTTTCTGGGAGTGCTAATTCACCCCTCCACTTT. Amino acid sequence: CAWSVSGSANSPLHF.

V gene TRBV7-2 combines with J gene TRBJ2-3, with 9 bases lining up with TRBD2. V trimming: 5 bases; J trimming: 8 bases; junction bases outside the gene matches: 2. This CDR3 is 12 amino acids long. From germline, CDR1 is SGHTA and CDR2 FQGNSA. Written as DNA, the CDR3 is TGTGCCAGCAGCAAACTAGCGGGTACGCAGTATTTT. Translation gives CASSKLAGTQYF.

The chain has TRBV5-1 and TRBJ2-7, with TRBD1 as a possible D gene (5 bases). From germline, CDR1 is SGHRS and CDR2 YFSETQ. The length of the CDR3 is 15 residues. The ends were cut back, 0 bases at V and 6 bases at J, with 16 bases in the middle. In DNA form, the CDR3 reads TGCGCCAGCAGCTTGGCGGAGTTCCTGGGGCCCGAGCAGTACTTC. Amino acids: CASSLAEFLGPEQYF.

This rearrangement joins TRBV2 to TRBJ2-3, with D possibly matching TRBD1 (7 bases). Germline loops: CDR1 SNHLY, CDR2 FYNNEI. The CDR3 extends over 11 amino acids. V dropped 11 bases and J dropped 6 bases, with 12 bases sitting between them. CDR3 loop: CAGAGGDTQYF. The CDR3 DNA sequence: TGTGCCGGGGCAGGGGGGGATACGCAGTATTTT.

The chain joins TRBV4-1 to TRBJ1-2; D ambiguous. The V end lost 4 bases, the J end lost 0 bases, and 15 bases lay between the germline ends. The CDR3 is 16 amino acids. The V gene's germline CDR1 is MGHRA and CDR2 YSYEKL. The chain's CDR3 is CASSRLLVAANYGYTF. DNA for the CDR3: TGCGCCAGCAGCCGCCTTCTAGTGGCAGCTAACTATGGCTACACCTTC.

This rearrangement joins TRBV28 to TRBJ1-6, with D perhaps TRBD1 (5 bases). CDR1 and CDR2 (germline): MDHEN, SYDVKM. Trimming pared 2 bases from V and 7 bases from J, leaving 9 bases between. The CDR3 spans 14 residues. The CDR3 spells CASSLNRGNSPLHF. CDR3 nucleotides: TGTGCCAGCAGTTTAAATAGGGGCAATTCACCCCTCCACTTT.

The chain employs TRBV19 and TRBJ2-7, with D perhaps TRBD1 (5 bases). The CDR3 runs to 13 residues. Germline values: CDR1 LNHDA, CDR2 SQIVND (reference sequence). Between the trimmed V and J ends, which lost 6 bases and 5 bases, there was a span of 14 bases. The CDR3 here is CASSHLRGNEQYF. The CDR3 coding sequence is TGTGCCAGTAGCCACCTAAGGGGAAACGAGCAGTACTTC.